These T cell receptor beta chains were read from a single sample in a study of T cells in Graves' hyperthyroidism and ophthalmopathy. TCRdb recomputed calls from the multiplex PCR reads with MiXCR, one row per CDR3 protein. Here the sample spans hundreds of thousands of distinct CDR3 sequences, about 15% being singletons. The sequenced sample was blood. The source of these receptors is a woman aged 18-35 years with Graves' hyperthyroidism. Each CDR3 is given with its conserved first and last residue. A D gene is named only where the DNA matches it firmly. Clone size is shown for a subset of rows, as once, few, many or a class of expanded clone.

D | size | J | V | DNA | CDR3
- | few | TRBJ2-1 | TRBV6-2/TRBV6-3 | TGTGCCAGCAGTTACTCCCCTCTAGCGCCTAGCTCCTACAATGAGCAGTTCTTC | CASSYSPLAPSSYNEQFF
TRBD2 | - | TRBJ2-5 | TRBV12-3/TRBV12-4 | TGTGCCAGTGCTCTAGCGGGAGGGCCCGAGACCCAGTACTTC | CASALAGGPETQYF
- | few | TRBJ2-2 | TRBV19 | TGTGCCAGTAGGGTTACCGGGGAGCTGTTTTTT | CASRVTGELFF
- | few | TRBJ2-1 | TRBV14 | TGTGCCAGCAGCCACGGAAGTGGGACCTACAATGAGCAGTTCTTC | CASSHGSGTYNEQFF
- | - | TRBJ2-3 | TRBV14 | TGTGCCAGCAGCCAAGACGGGACAGATACGCAGTATTTT | CASSQDGTDTQYF
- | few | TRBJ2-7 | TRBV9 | TGTGCCAGCAGCGTAGGGACCACCATCCAAAGCGAGCAGTACTTC | CASSVGTTIQSEQYF
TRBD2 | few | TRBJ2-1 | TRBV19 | TGTGCCACCAGTCGGGAGGGGTCCTTTTACAATGAGCAGTTCTTC | CATSREGSFYNEQFF
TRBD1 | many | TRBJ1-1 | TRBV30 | TGTGCCTGGAGTGCGGGCAGGGGGGGCACTGAAGCTTTCTTT | CAWSAGRGGTEAFF
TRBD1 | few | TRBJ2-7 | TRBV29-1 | TGCAGCGTTGAAGGTCCAGGGGGCTCCTACGAGCAGTACTTC | CSVEGPGGSYEQYF
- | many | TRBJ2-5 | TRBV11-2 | TGTGCCAGCAGCCCAAACCGTCTAGCAGAGACCCAGTACTTC | CASSPNRLAETQYF
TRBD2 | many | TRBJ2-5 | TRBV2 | TGTGCCAGCAGTCCCGGCTGGATCGGGGGGCAAGAGACCCAGTACTTC | CASSPGWIGGQETQYF
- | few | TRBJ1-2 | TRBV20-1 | TGCAGTGCTAGCCGTAGCGACTATGGCTACACCTTC | CSASRSDYGYTF
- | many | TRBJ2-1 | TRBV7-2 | TGTGCCAGCAGCTTAGGAGCCTCCTCCTACAATGAGCAGTTCTTC | CASSLGASSYNEQFF
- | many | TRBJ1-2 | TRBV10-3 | TGTGCCATCAGTGATGGCCAGGCGAGGGGATTAGGCTATGGCTACACCTTC | CAISDGQARGLGYGYTF
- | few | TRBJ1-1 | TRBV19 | TGTGCCAGTAGTATTTCACTTGGCGGTGAAGCTTTCTTT | CASSISLGGEAFF
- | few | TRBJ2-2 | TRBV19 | TGTGCCAGTCATGAGATCTACGGGGAGCTGTTTTTT | CASHEIYGELFF
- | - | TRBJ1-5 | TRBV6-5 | TGTGCCAGCAGTTATGGATCCGGGGCAGCATATAGCAATCAGCCCCAGCATTTT | CASSYGSGAAYSNQPQHF
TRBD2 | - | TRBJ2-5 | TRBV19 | TGTGCCAGTAGTTTCGGGACTAGTTTTCAAGAGACCCAGTACTTC | CASSFGTSFQETQYF
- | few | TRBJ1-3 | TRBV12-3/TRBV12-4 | TGTGCCAGCAGTCTTCCAGGTTCTGGAAACACCATATATTTT | CASSLPGSGNTIYF
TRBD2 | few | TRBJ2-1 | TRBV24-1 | TGTGCCACCGATAGTAGCGGGAAGCAGTTCTTC | CATDSSGKQFF
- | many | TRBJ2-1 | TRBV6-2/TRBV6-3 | TGTGCCAGCAGCCCCACGGGGAAAATCTCCTACAATGAGCAGTTCTTC | CASSPTGKISYNEQFF
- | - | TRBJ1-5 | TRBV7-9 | TGTGCCAGCAGCTTAACCAGTAGCAATCAGCCCCAGCATTTT | CASSLTSSNQPQHF
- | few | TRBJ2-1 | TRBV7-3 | TGTGCCAGCAGCCCAGACTCGACTCTTTACAATGAGCAGTTCTTC | CASSPDSTLYNEQFF
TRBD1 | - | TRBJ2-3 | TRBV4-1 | TGCGCCAGCAGCCAAAGACAGGGGACGGACGATACGCAGTATTTT | CASSQRQGTDDTQYF
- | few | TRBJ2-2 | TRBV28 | TGTGCCAGCAGTTTTCTAAGTAGCGTGGAGCTGTTTTTT | CASSFLSSVELFF
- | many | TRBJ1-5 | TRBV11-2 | TGTGCCAGCAGCCTGGGACATCGAAATAGCAATCAGCCCCAGCATTTT | CASSLGHRNSNQPQHF
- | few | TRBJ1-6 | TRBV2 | TGTGCCAGCAGTGACGCGGGACTCCATAATTCACCCCTCCACTTT | CASSDAGLHNSPLHF
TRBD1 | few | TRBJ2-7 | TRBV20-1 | TGCAGTGCAGGCCGGGACAGGACCTACGAGCAGTACTTC | CSAGRDRTYEQYF
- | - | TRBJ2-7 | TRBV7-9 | TGTGCCAGCAGCTTAAGGGCTAAGAGCGGGTTCTACGAGCAGTACTTC | CASSLRAKSGFYEQYF
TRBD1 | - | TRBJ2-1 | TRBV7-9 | TGTGCCAGCAGTCGAGGACAGGGCACCTACAATGAGCAGTTCTTC | CASSRGQGTYNEQFF
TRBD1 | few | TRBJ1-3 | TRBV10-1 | TGCGCCAGCAGCCGACAGGGGCCGCCCCCTGGAAACACCATATATTTT | CASSRQGPPPGNTIYF
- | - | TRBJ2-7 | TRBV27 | TGTGCCAGCAGTTTTGGATCCGGAGGGGGCGAGCAGTACTTC | CASSFGSGGGEQYF
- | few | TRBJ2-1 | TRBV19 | TGTGCCAGTAGTATCAAGGATTGGTATTGGAATGAGCAGTTCTTC | CASSIKDWYWNEQFF
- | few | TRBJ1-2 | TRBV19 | TGTGCCAGTAGCCCTGACAGGCTGGGAGGCTACACCTTC | CASSPDRLGGYTF
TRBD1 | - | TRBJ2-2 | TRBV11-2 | TGTGCCAGCCCCTCCGCAGAACAGGGGGCCAGCGGGGAGCTGTTTTTT | CASPSAEQGASGELFF
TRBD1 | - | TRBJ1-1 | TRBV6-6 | TGTGCCAGCAGTTACTCGCAGGGGGTTGACACTGAAGCTTTCTTT | CASSYSQGVDTEAFF
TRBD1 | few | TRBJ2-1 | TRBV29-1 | TGCAGCGTTCCGGACAGGGTCGATGAGCAGTTCTTC | CSVPDRVDEQFF
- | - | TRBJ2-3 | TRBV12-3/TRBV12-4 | TGTGCCAGCAGTTTAGCGTTGACACCCACAGATACGCAGTATTTT | CASSLALTPTDTQYF
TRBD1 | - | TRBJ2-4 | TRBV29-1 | TGCAGCGTCGCAAGACAGGGATCGGAAAACATTCAGTACTTC | CSVARQGSENIQYF
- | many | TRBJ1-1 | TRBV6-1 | TGTGCCAGCAGGGGACAACGGGCGCCGCACACTGAAGCTTTCTTT | CASRGQRAPHTEAFF
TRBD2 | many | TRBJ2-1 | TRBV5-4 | TGTGCCAGCAGCTCCAGAGCGGGAGGGTACAATGAGCAGTTCTTC | CASSSRAGGYNEQFF
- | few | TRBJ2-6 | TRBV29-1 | TGCAGCGTTGTAACTGGGGCCAACGTCCTGACTTTC | CSVVTGANVLTF
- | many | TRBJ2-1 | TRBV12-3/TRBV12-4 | TGTGCCAGCAGACAGGGAACTGAGCAGTTCTTC | CASRQGTEQFF